This is a list of T cell receptor beta chains from one sample in a study of blood T cell repertoires in COVID-19. Profiling relied on immunoSEQ multiplex PCR, and the TCRdb table lists in-frame clones only, not all of them. The profile shows 100,000 to 150,000 clones, about four fifths of them singletons. Sequencing used peripheral blood. These receptors were obtained from a woman aged 55-69 years with active or convalescent COVID-19. Each CDR3 is given with its conserved first and last residue. Each record gives: J gene, clone size, D gene, V gene, CDR3 DNA, CDR3 protein. The D gene is left open where the match is weak. Only some rows state a clone size, as once, few, many or a class for expanded clones.

TRBJ2-6	.	.	TRBV5-1	TGCGCCAGCAGTCTAGACAGAGATTGGTCTGGGGCCAACGTCCTGACTTTC	CASSLDRDWSGANVLTF
TRBJ2-5	.	.	TRBV9	TGTGCCAGCAGCTTGCTAGGCGGGCGGTTCCAAGAGACCCAGTACTTC	CASSLLGGRFQETQYF
TRBJ2-1	.	TRBD1	TRBV7-6	TGTGCCAGCAGCTTTGGACAGGGTTACTTCTTC	CASSFGQGYFF
TRBJ1-2	.	TRBD1	TRBV11-2	TGTGCCAGCAGCCCCCGACAGGGGGGGAACTATGGCTACACCTTC	CASSPRQGGNYGYTF
TRBJ1-1	.	.	TRBV9	TGTGCCAGCAGCTCCAGGGGAGGGGACACTGAAGCTTTCTTT	CASSSRGGDTEAFF
TRBJ2-7	.	.	TRBV28	TGTGCCAGCAGTTTTCTTGGGCAAGGGAGGGAGCAGTACTTC	CASSFLGQGREQYF
TRBJ2-2	.	.	TRBV11-2	TGTGCCAGCAGCTTAGACCAGGGGATCTTCGGAACCGGGGAGCTGTTTTTT	CASSLDQGIFGTGELFF
TRBJ1-1	.	TRBD1	TRBV12-3/TRBV12-4	TGTGCCAGCAGCTTGACAGGGCTGAGTGAAGCTTTCTTT	CASSLTGLSEAFF
TRBJ1-2	.	.	TRBV18	TGTGCCAGCTCACCACAACAGGGTGGCGGCTACACCTTC	CASSPQQGGGYTF
TRBJ2-1	.	.	TRBV3-1/TRBV3-2	TGTGCCAGCAGCCAAGATCTCCTAGCCGGCAATGAGCAGTTCTTC	CASSQDLLAGNEQFF
TRBJ1-3	.	TRBD1	TRBV7-3	TGTGCCAGCAGCGCCGGGACAGCGTTCGCTGGAAACACCATATATTTT	CASSAGTAFAGNTIYF
TRBJ2-7	once	TRBD2	TRBV28	TGTGCCAGCAGGCTTACTAGCGGGAGATTCAACGAGCAGTACTTC	CASRLTSGRFNEQYF
TRBJ2-5	.	.	TRBV24-1	TGTGCCACCAGTGATGGGGGGCAAGAGACCCAGTACTTC	CATSDGGQETQYF
TRBJ1-1	.	.	TRBV19	TGTGCCAGTATCCGAGAACCCCGCCGGGGGGAGGATACTGAAGCTTTCTTT	CASIREPRRGEDTEAFF
TRBJ2-1	.	TRBD2	TRBV10-3	TGTGCCATCAGTGAGTCTACGGGCGGGGGGTTTGAGCAGTTCTTC	CAISESTGGGFEQFF
TRBJ2-5	many	.	TRBV27	TGTGCCAGCAGTCGGTACGGGGAGACCCAGTACTTC	CASSRYGETQYF
TRBJ1-4	few	TRBD1	TRBV29-1	TGCAGCGTGGGGAAGGGGGCGAACGAAAAACTGTTTTTT	CSVGKGANEKLFF
TRBJ1-6	.	TRBD1	TRBV28	TGTGCCAGCAGTGTCCAACTACAGGGGATCTCACCCCTCCACTTT	CASSVQLQGISPLHF
TRBJ1-2	once	TRBD1	TRBV5-4	TGTGCCAGCACCCAGACAGGGACGGATGGCTACACCTTC	CASTQTGTDGYTF
TRBJ1-6	once	.	TRBV6-5	TGTGCCAGCAGTACTTCTAATTCACCCCTCCACTTT	CASSTSNSPLHF
TRBJ2-3	few	.	TRBV5-4	TGTGCCAGCAGCTTTTTTAAAGATACGCAGTATTTT	CASSFFKDTQYF
TRBJ2-1	.	TRBD2	TRBV5-5	TGTGCCAGCAGCTTACCTAGCGGGGGGGCCGGGAATGAGCAGTTCTTC	CASSLPSGGAGNEQFF
TRBJ1-1	.	.	TRBV7-2	TGTGCCAGCAGCTTAAGCTTAAACACTGAAGCTTTCTTT	CASSLSLNTEAFF
TRBJ2-3	.	TRBD2	TRBV7-2	TGTGCCAGCAGCCGGGGGACTAGCCAGAGCACAGATACGCAGTATTTT	CASSRGTSQSTDTQYF
TRBJ2-3	.	.	TRBV19	TGTGCCAGCCGGGTTTTGGGCACAGATACGCAGTATTTT	CASRVLGTDTQYF
TRBJ1-5	few	.	TRBV2	TGTGCCAGCAGTGAAAGGTCGGGAAGCAATCAGCCCCAGCATTTT	CASSERSGSNQPQHF
TRBJ2-1	.	TRBD2	TRBV29-1	TGCAGCGTCCCCGGGACTAGCGGTAGCTCCTACAATGAGCAGTTCTTC	CSVPGTSGSSYNEQFF
TRBJ2-1	.	.	TRBV5-1	TGCGCCAGCAGCTTGGATGTCAGGGTAGACAATGAGCAGTTCTTC	CASSLDVRVDNEQFF
TRBJ1-4	few	TRBD1	TRBV2	TGTGCCAGCAGACCAAACAGGGGGAATAATGAAAAACTGTTTTTT	CASRPNRGNNEKLFF
TRBJ2-3	.	TRBD1	TRBV5-1	TGCGCCAGCAGCTTGGGGCGACAGGGGGCCTCAGATACGCAGTATTTT	CASSLGRQGASDTQYF
TRBJ2-3	.	TRBD1	TRBV24-1	TGTGCCACCAGTATGACGACAGGGGATACAGATACGCAGTATTTT	CATSMTTGDTDTQYF
TRBJ1-2	.	TRBD1	TRBV3-1/TRBV3-2	TGTGCCAGCAGCCAACTCGGACAGGAGGAAGGCTACACCTTC	CASSQLGQEEGYTF
TRBJ1-2	.	.	TRBV7-8	TGTGCCAGCAGCTTAGCCCTGATGAGAGGGAACGATGGCTACACCTTC	CASSLALMRGNDGYTF
TRBJ1-4	once	TRBD1	TRBV7-2	TGTGCCAGCAGCTTAGCTGGGACAGGGGGTGAAAAACTGTTTTTT	CASSLAGTGGEKLFF
TRBJ1-4	.	.	TRBV5-4	TGTGCCAGCAGCGGTTACAGGGACGGGGGGACTAATGAAAAACTGTTTTTT	CASSGYRDGGTNEKLFF
TRBJ1-5	.	.	TRBV10-2	TGCGCCAGCAGTCCCCCCCCCGGCAGGGGAGCGCCCCAGCATTTT	CASSPPPGRGAPQHF
TRBJ1-5	.	.	TRBV28	TGTGCCGCTCGGTCGGGGGGCAATCAGCCCCAGCATTTT	CAARSGGNQPQHF
TRBJ2-1	once	TRBD2	TRBV4-2	TGTGCCAGCAGCCAAGATCCGAGACTAGCGGGAGGTTTTTCCTACAATGAGCAGTTCTTC	CASSQDPRLAGGFSYNEQFF
TRBJ1-2	.	.	TRBV9	TGTGCCAGCAGCCCCCTGTTCGTATATGGCTACACCTTC	CASSPLFVYGYTF
TRBJ2-1	.	.	TRBV5-1	TGCGCCAGCAGCTCGTACGGCTCCTACAATGAGCAGTTCTTC	CASSSYGSYNEQFF
TRBJ1-3	few	.	TRBV4-3	TGCGCCAGCAGCCAAGCGGTCGGGGGGGGAAACACCATATATTTT	CASSQAVGGGNTIYF
TRBJ1-2	once	.	TRBV27	TGTGCCAGCAGCCGAGTACCGGGACAACCATCTGGCTACACCTTC	CASSRVPGQPSGYTF
TRBJ1-1	.	.	TRBV5-4	TGTGCCAGCAGCTTGGTACAGGAGGGCACTGAAGCTTTCTTT	CASSLVQEGTEAFF
TRBJ2-7	.	.	TRBV7-2	TGTGCCAGCAGCCGGGCGCCGGGAGACTACGAGCAGTACTTC	CASSRAPGDYEQYF
TRBJ2-2	.	TRBD1	TRBV19	TGTGCCAGTAGAGACAGGGGAAGCACCGGGGAGCTGTTTTTT	CASRDRGSTGELFF
TRBJ2-1	.	.	TRBV9	TGTGCCAGCAGCGTAGGGGCCGCCTACAATGAGCAGTTCTTC	CASSVGAAYNEQFF
TRBJ2-3	.	TRBD1	TRBV7-2	TGTGCCAGCAGCTTGTGGGGGACAGGTTCCACAGATACGCAGTATTTT	CASSLWGTGSTDTQYF
TRBJ1-2	.	.	TRBV29-1	TGCACCGTCAGTGGGGGGGGCTCCTATGGCTACACCTTC	CTVSGGGSYGYTF
TRBJ2-1	once	TRBD1	TRBV7-9	TGTGCCAGCAGCCCATCGACAGGGGCAGACTACAATGAGCAGTTCTTC	CASSPSTGADYNEQFF